This TCR beta chain emerged from a study of beta chain features in type 1 diabetes. Study-wide results and limits: Type 1 diabetes patients had VDJ junctions that carried fewer insertions and more deletions. A moderate, significant TCRB CDR3 shortening appeared in type 1 diabetes across four CD4+ subsets. TCRB repertoires of naive, central memory and Treg cells appeared more similar among patients than among healthy donors.

Averaging around 110 mL, one heparinised blood draw came from each individual donor. As every portion of the isolated RNA was reverse transcribed, the sequencing read expressed TCRB transcripts. Sequenced by immunoSEQ multiplex PCR; TCRdb stores in-frame clones only, minus some. Here the sample spans under 350,000 clones, 20% to 25% being singletons. A note on this clone: What it binds is not known.

The CDR3 contains 15 residues. Germline loops: CDR1 MGHRA, CDR2 YSYEKL. V gave up 1 base and J gave up 5 bases; unmatched junction bases: 6. The sequence was obtained from a woman under 40 with type 1 diabetes. The sequenced sample was naive CD4+ T cells from blood. The rearrangement uses TRBV4-1 and TRBJ2-5; 8 nucleotides agree with TRBD1. The CDR3 loop is CASSQGQGAMETQYF. DNA for the CDR3: TGCGCCAGCAGCCAAGGGCAGGGGGCAATGGAGACCCAGTACTTC.